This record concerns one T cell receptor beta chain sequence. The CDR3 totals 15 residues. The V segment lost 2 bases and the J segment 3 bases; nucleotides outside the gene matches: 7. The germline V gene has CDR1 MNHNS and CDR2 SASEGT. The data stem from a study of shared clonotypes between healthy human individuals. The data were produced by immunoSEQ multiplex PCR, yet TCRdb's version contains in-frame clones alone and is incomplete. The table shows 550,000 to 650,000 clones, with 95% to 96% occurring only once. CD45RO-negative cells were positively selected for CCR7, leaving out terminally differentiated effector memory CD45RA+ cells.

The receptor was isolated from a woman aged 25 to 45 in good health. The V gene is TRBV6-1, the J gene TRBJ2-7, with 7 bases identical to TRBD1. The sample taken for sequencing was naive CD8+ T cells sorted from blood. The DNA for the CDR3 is TGTGCCAGCAGTGAACGGCGACAGGGAGTCTACGAGCAGTACTTC. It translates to CASSERRQGVYEQYF.